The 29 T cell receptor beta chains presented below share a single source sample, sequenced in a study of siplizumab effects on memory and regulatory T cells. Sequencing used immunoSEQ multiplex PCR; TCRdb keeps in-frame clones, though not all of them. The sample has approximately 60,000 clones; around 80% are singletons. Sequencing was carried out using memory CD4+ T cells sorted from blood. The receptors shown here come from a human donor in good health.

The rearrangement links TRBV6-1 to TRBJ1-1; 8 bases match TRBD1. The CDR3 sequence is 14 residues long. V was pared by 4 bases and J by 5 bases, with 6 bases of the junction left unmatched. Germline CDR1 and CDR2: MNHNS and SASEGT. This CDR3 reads CASSATQGATEAFF. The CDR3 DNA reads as TGTGCCAGCAGTGCGACCCAGGGGGCAACTGAAGCTTTCTTT.

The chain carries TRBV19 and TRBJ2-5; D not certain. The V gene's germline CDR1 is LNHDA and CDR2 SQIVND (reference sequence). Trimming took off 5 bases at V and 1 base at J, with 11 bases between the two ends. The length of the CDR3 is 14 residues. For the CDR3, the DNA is TGTGCCAGTAGTCCCCCTGGGCCCCAAGAGACCCAGTACTTC. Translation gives CASSPPGPQETQYF.

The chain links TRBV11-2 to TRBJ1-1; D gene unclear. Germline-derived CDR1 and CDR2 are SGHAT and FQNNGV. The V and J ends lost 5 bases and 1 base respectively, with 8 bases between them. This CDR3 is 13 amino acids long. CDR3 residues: CASSRLTNTEAFF. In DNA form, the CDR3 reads TGTGCCAGCAGCCGGCTTACGAACACTGAAGCTTTCTTT. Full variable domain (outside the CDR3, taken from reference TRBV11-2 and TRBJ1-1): EAGVAQSPRYKIIEKRQSVAFWCNPISGHATLYWYQQILGQGPKLLIQFQNNGVVDDSQLPKDRFSAERLKGVDSTLKIQPAKLEDSAVYLCASSRLTNTEAFFGQGTRLTVV.

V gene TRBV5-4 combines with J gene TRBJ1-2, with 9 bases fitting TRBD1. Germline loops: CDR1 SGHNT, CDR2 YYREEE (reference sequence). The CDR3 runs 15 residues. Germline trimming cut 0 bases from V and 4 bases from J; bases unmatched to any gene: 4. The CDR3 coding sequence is TGTGCCAGCAGCTTGGGAGGGGGACAGGGCTATGGCTACACCTTC. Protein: CASSLGGGQGYGYTF.

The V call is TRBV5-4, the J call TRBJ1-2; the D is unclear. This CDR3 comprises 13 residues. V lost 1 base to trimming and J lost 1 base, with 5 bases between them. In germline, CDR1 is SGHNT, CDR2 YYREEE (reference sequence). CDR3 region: CASSLPVNYGYTF. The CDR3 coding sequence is TGTGCCAGCAGCTTGCCCGTTAACTATGGCTACACCTTC.

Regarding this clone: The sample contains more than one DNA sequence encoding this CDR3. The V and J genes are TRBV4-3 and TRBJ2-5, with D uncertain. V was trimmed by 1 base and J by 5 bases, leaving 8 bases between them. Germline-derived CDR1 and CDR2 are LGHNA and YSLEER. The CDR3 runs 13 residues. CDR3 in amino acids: CASSQGWGETQYF. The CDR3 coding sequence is TGCGCCAGCAGCCAAGGTTGGGGTGAGACCCAGTACTTC.

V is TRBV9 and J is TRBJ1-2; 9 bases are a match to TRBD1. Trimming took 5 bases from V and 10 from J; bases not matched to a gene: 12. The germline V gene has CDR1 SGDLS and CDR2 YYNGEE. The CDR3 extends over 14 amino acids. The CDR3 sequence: CASRARGTGTNYTF. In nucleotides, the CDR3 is TGTGCCAGCAGAGCTCGTGGGACAGGGACTAACTACACCTTC.

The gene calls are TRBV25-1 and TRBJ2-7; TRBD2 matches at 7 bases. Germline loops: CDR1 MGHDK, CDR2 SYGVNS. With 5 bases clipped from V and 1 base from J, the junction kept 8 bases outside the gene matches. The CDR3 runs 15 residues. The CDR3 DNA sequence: TGTGCCAGCAGTAAGACCGGGGGGAAGTCCTACGAGCAGTACTTC. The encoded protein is CASSKTGGKSYEQYF.

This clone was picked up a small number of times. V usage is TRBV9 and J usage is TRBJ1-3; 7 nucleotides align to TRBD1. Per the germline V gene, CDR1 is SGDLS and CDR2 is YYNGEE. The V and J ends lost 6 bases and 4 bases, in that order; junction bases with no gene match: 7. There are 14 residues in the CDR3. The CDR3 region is CASTPGGGGNTIYF. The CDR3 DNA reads TGTGCCAGCACCCCAGGGGGGGGCGGAAACACCATATATTTT. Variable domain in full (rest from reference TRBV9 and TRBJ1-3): DSGVTQTPKHLITATGQRVTLRCSPRSGDLSVYWYQQSLDQGLQFLIQYYNGEERAKGNILERFSAQQFPDLHSELNLSSLELGDSALYFCASTPGGGGNTIYFGEGSWLTVV.

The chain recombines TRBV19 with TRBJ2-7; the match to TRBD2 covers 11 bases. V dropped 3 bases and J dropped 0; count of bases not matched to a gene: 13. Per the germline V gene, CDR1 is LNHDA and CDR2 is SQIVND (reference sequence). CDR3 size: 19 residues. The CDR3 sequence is CASSIVLAGVPRSSYEQYF. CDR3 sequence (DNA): TGTGCCAGTAGTATCGTACTAGCGGGGGTGCCAAGGAGCTCCTACGAGCAGTACTTC.

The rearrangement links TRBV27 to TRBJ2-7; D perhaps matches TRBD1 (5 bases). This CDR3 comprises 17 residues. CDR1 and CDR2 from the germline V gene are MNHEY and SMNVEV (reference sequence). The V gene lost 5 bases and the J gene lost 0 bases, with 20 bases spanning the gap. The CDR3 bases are TGTGCCAGCAGTCCCTCGACAGACCCAATTAGCTCCTACGAGCAGTACTTC. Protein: CASSPSTDPISSYEQYF.

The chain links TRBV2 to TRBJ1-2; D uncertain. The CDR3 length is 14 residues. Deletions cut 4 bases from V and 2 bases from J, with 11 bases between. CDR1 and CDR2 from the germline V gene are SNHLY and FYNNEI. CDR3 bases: TGTGCCAGCAGTGCCCAGACCCAAAACTATGGCTACACCTTC. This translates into CASSAQTQNYGYTF.

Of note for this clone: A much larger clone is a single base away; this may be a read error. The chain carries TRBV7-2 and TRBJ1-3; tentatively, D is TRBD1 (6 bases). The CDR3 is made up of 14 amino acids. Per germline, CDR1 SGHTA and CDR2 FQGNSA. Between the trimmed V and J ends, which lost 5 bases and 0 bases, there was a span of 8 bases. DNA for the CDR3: TGTGCCAGCAGCGTACAGGGCTCTGGAAACACCATATATTTT. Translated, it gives CASSVQGSGNTIYF.

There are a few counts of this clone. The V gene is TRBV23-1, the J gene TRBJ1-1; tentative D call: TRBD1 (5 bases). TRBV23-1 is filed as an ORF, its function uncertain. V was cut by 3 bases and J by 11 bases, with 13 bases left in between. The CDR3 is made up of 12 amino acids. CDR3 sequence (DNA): TGCGCCAGCAGTCAGGGAGGGGTTGAGGCTTTCTTT. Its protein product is CASSQGGVEAFF.

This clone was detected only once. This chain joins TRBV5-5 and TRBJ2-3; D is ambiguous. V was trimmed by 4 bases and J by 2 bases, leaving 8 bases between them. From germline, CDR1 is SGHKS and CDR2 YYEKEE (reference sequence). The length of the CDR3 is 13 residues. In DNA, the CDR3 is TGTGCCAGCAGCGGATATATCACAGATACGCAGTATTTT. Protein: CASSGYITDTQYF.

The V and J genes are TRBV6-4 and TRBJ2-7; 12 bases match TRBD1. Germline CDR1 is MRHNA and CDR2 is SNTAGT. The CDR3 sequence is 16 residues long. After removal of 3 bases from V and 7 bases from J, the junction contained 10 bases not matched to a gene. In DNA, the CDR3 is TGTGCCAGCAGTGAAACCGGGACAGGGGGCGCGGGGGAGCAGTACTTC. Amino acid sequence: CASSETGTGGAGEQYF.

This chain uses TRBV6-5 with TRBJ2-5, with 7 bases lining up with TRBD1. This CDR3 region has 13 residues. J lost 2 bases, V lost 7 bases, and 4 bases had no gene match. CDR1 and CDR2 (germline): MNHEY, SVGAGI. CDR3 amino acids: CASTPDRQETQYF. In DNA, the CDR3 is TGTGCCAGCACCCCGGACAGGCAAGAGACCCAGTACTTC.

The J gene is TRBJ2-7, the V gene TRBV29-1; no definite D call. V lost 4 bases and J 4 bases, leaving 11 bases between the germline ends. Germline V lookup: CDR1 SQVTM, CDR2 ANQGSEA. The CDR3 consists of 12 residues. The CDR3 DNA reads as TGCAGCGTTGCTTTAGGTCAGTACGAGCAGTACTTC. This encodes CSVALGQYEQYF.

The CDR3 spells CSVKGDSYEQYF. CDR3 in DNA: TGCAGCGTAAAAGGGGACTCCTACGAGCAGTACTTC. The V and J genes are TRBV29-1 and TRBJ2-7; D may be TRBD1 (5 bases). The germline gives CDR1 SQVTM, CDR2 ANQGSEA. The ends were cut back, 6 bases at V and 0 bases at J, with 9 bases in the middle. CDR3 length: 12 amino acids.

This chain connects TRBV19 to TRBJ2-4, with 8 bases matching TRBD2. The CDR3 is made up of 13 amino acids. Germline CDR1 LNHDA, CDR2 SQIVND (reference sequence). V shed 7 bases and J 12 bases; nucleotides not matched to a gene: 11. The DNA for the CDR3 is TGTGCCAGTATCCATACGGATAGCGGGGATCAGTACTTC. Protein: CASIHTDSGDQYF.

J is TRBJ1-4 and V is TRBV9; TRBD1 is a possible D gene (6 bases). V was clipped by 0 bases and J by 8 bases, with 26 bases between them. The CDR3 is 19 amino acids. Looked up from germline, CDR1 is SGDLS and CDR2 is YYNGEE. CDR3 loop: CASSVEDGTGTDYGEKLFF. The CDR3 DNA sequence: TGTGCCAGCAGCGTAGAAGACGGAACAGGGACTGATTATGGGGAAAAACTGTTTTTT.

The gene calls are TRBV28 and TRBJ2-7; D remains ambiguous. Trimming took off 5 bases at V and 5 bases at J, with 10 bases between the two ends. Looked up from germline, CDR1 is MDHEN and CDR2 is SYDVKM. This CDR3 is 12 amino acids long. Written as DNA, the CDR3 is TGTGCCAGCAGTCCGTACATGGACGAGCAGTACTTC. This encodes CASSPYMDEQYF.

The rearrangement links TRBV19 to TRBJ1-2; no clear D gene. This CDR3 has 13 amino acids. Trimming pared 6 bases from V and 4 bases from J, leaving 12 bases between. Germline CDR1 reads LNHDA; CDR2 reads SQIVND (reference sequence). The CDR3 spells CASRNQEFYGYTF. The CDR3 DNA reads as TGTGCCAGTAGAAATCAGGAGTTCTATGGCTACACCTTC. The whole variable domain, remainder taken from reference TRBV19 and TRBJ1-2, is DGGITQSPKYLFRKEGQNVTLSCEQNLNHDAMYWYRQDPGQGLRLIYYSQIVNDFQKGDIAEGYSVSREKKESFPLTVTSAQKNPTAFYLCASRNQEFYGYTFGSGTRLTVV.

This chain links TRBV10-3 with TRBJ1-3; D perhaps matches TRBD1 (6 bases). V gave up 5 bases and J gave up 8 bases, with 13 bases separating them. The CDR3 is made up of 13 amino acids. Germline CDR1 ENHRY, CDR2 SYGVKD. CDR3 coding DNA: TGTGCCATCAGTTCAGACAGGTGGGACACCATATATTTT. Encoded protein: CAISSDRWDTIYF.

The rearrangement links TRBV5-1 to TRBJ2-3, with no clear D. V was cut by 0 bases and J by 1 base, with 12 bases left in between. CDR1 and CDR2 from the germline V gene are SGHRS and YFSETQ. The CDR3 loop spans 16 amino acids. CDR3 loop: CASSLEANGGTDTQYF. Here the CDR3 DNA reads TGCGCCAGCAGCTTGGAGGCTAACGGAGGCACAGATACGCAGTATTTT.

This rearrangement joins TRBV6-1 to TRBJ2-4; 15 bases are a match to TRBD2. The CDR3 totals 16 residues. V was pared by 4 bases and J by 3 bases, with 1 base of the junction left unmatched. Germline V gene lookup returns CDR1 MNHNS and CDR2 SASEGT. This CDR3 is CASSGTSGGDKNIQYF. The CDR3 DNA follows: TGTGCCAGCAGTGGGACTAGCGGGGGGGACAAAAACATTCAGTACTTC.

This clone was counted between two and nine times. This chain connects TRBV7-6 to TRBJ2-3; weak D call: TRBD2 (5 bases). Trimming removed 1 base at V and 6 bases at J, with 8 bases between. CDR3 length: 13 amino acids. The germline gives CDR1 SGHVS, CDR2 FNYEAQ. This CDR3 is CASSLGRRDTQYF. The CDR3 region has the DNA TGTGCCAGCAGCTTAGGGAGGAGGGATACGCAGTATTTT.

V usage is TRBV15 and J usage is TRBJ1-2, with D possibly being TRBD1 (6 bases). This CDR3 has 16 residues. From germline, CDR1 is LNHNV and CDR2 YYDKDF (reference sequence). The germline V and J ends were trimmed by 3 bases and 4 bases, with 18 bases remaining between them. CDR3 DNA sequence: TGTGCCACCAGCAGGGGGACCGGACAGAGCCTCTATGGCTACACCTTC. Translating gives CATSRGTGQSLYGYTF.

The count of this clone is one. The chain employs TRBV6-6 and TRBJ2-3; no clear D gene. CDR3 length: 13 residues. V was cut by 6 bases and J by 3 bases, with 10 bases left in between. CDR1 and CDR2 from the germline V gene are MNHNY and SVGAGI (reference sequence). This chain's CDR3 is CASSFGTTDTQYF. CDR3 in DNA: TGTGCCAGCAGCTTCGGAACTACAGATACGCAGTATTTT.